These 18 T cell receptor beta chains share one sample of origin, sequenced in a study of blood T cell repertoires in COVID-19. Measured with immunoSEQ multiplex PCR; TCRdb has only the in-frame clones, and not every one. The sample has under 75,000 clones, 85% to 90% seen once. The sequencing sample was made of peripheral blood. The source is a man between 45 and 60 years old with acute or convalescent COVID-19.

The J gene is TRBJ2-5, the V gene TRBV7-9, with a weak D call TRBD2 (5 bases). CDR3 length: 14 amino acids. Trimming cost V 3 bases and J 7 bases, with 15 bases left between them. Germline V CDR1 and CDR2: SEHNR, FQNEAQ (reference sequence). CDR3 bases: TGTGCCAGCAGCTTCGCCCCCGCGGGTGGGACCCAGTACTTC. Amino acids: CASSFAPAGGTQYF. The whole variable domain, filled in from reference TRBV7-9 and TRBJ2-5, reads DTGVSQNPRHKITKRGQNVTFRCDPISEHNRLYWYRQTLGQGPEFLTYFQNEAQLEKSRLLSDRFSAERPKGSFSTLEIQRTEQGDSAMYLCASSFAPAGGTQYFGPGTRLLVL.

This rearrangement joins TRBV5-4 to TRBJ1-2; D is ambiguous. The CDR3 has 11 residues. From germline, CDR1 is SGHNT and CDR2 YYREEE (reference sequence). V gave up 0 bases and J gave up 7 bases, with 4 bases separating them. The CDR3 region is CASSLGSGYTF. DNA for the CDR3: TGTGCCAGCAGCTTGGGGAGTGGCTACACCTTC.

V gene TRBV18 combines with J gene TRBJ1-4, with TRBD1 identical over 7 bases. Germline loops: CDR1 KGHSH, CDR2 LQKENI. J gave up 8 bases and V 2 bases, and 8 bases lay outside the gene matches. This CDR3 comprises 15 residues. The CDR3 reads CASSPVTGYGEKLFF. DNA of the CDR3: TGTGCCAGCTCACCAGTGACAGGGTACGGAGAAAAACTGTTTTTT.

The chain employs TRBV27 and TRBJ1-6; the D is unclear. V lost 3 bases and J lost 6, with 6 bases in between. Per germline, CDR1 MNHEY and CDR2 SMNVEV (reference sequence). This CDR3 region has 13 residues. CDR3 protein: CASSLGSNSPLHF. Here the CDR3 DNA reads TGTGCCAGCAGTTTGGGCAGTAATTCACCCCTCCACTTT.

This clone was counted a single time. V is TRBV6-5 and J is TRBJ1-1; 7 nucleotides align to TRBD1. CDR1 MNHEY and CDR2 SVGAGI come from the germline V gene. This CDR3 spans 14 amino acids. J was trimmed by 1 base and V by 5 bases; bases with no gene match: 4. This CDR3 is CASSRGDRNTEAFF. CDR3 nucleotides: TGTGCCAGCAGTCGAGGGGACAGGAACACTGAAGCTTTCTTT.

The J gene is TRBJ2-7, the V gene TRBV27; 7 bases fit TRBD2. The CDR3 sequence is 13 residues long. Looked up from germline, CDR1 is MNHEY and CDR2 is SMNVEV (reference sequence). J gave up 7 bases and V 5 bases, and 8 bases lay outside the gene matches. Written as DNA, the CDR3 is TGTGCCAGCAGTCTAGCTGGGAGGGGTGAGCAGTACTTC. Translation gives CASSLAGRGEQYF.

This clone was seen more than once but under ten times. This chain joins TRBV24-1 and TRBJ1-2, with a weak D call TRBD1 (6 bases). The ends were cut back, 7 bases at V and 3 bases at J, with 11 bases in the middle. This CDR3 region has 13 residues. Germline values: CDR1 KGHDR, CDR2 SFDVKD. The CDR3 spells CATSGQLDYGYTF. The CDR3 nucleotides are TGTGCCACCAGCGGACAGTTAGACTATGGCTACACCTTC.

This clone was detected once. In DNA form, the CDR3 reads TGTGCCAGCAGCAATGAGGGTGGCAACTCTGGAAACACCATATATTTT. As protein: CASSNEGGNSGNTIYF. The chain couples TRBV7-8 to TRBJ1-3; D unresolved. Trimming took 5 bases from V and 0 from J, leaving 14 bases between them. CDR1 SGHVS and CDR2 FQNEAQ come from the germline V gene. The CDR3 consists of 16 residues.

The rearrangement joins TRBV28 to TRBJ2-1, with 10 bases lining up with TRBD2. Germline V lookup: CDR1 MDHEN, CDR2 SYDVKM. The CDR3 is made up of 14 amino acids. V trimming: 7 bases; J trimming: 7 bases; junction bases outside the gene matches: 7. DNA of the CDR3: TGTGCCAGCATACCTGGACTAGCGGAAAATGAGCAGTTCTTC. Amino acid sequence: CASIPGLAENEQFF.

J is TRBJ1-4 and V is TRBV27; 11 bases agree with TRBD1. Germline V gene sequence: CDR1 MNHEY, CDR2 SMNVEV (reference sequence). CDR3 length: 18 residues. J gave up 2 bases and V 5 bases, and 10 bases lay outside the gene matches. CDR3 bases: TGTGCCAGCAGTAAAAAGCCGGGACAGGGGGGCACTAATGAAAAACTGTTTTTT. Protein sequence: CASSKKPGQGGTNEKLFF.

The chain links TRBV5-1 to TRBJ2-1, with TRBD2 matching over 10 bases. Trimming removed 1 base from V and 4 bases from J; junction bases left unmatched: 2. Germline CDR1 and CDR2: SGHRS and YFSETQ. This CDR3 has 15 residues. CDR3 coding DNA: TGCGCCAGCAGCTTGACTAGCGGGACTTACAATGAGCAGTTCTTC. Protein product: CASSLTSGTYNEQFF.

The chain joins TRBV4-3 to TRBJ1-4; the D gene is possibly TRBD1 (5 bases). V lost 1 base to trimming and J lost 7 bases, with 10 bases between them. Per germline, CDR1 LGHNA and CDR2 YSLEER. The CDR3 spans 14 residues. The chain's CDR3 is CASSQGGGGEKLFF. CDR3 in DNA: TGCGCCAGCAGCCAAGGGGGGGGTGGTGAAAAACTGTTTTTT.

In this sample, this clone turned up once. The chain is built from TRBV4-3 and TRBJ1-1; 7 bases are shared with TRBD1. This CDR3 is 15 amino acids long. Trimming at V came to 4 bases and at J to 8 bases, leaving 13 bases not matched to a gene. Germline loops: CDR1 LGHNA, CDR2 YSLEER. The CDR3 loop is CASSLESPGQKEAFF. In DNA, the CDR3 is TGCGCCAGCAGCCTTGAGAGCCCGGGACAGAAAGAAGCTTTCTTT.

The rearrangement uses TRBV7-2 and TRBJ2-3; 7 bases align to TRBD2. Germline CDR1 SGHTA, CDR2 FQGNSA. J gave up 7 bases and V 5 bases, and 15 bases lay outside the gene matches. The CDR3 runs 16 residues. Here the CDR3 reads CASSTTGTTLAHTQYF. CDR3 DNA: TGTGCCAGCAGCACAACCGGGACTACTTTGGCACATACGCAGTATTTT.

A word on this clone: Other nucleotide sequences from this sample produce the same CDR3. The chain couples TRBV6-2 or TRBV6-3 to TRBJ2-5; TRBD1 matches 9 bases. The CDR3 runs to 14 residues. Germline V lookup: CDR1 MNHEY, CDR2 SVGEGT. Losses at the gene ends were 2 bases for V and 5 bases for J; bases not matched to a gene: 3. CDR3 sequence reads: CASSYTGGTETQYF. The CDR3 DNA follows: TGTGCCAGCAGTTACACAGGGGGCACGGAGACCCAGTACTTC.

The J gene is TRBJ2-7, the V gene TRBV19, with 13 bases aligning to TRBD2. Losses at the gene ends were 7 bases for V and 2 bases for J; bases not matched to a gene: 2. Germline assignment: CDR1 LNHDA and CDR2 SQIVND (reference sequence). The CDR3 is made up of 14 amino acids. CDR3 DNA: TGTGCCAGTAAACTAGCGGGAGGGACCTACGAGCAGTACGTC. Translated: CASKLAGGTYEQYV.

This chain joins TRBV6-5 and TRBJ1-2; possible D gene TRBD1, 6 bases. Germline CDR1 and CDR2: MNHEY and SVGAGI. V dropped 3 bases and J dropped 2 bases, with 13 bases sitting between them. The CDR3 extends over 15 amino acids. This CDR3 reads CASSYSPGANYGYTF. The CDR3 DNA is TGTGCCAGCAGTTATAGTCCAGGGGCGAACTATGGCTACACCTTC.

The rearrangement links TRBV20-1 to TRBJ2-1, with 8 positions matching TRBD2. With 3 bases clipped from V and 9 bases from J, the junction kept 7 bases outside the gene matches. CDR1 and CDR2 from the germline V gene are DFQATT and SNEGSKA (reference sequence). The CDR3 is made up of 13 amino acids. Here the CDR3 DNA reads TGCAGTGCTAGTTTCGGGAGGGCCGGTGAGCAGTTCTTC. Residues: CSASFGRAGEQFF.